The 30 T cell receptor beta chains in this list originate from one sample, sequenced in a study of cytomegalovirus exposure and HLA in healthy donors. 60 Vbeta and 13 Jbeta primers were used in PCR. Assay: immunoSEQ multiplex PCR; the TCRdb copy retains only in-frame clones and omits some. The sample lists 60,000 or so clones, approximately 82% occurring once. The specimen was PBMCs. These receptor sequences come from a middle-aged woman in good health and CMV-seropositive.

The rearrangement joins TRBV4-2 to TRBJ1-4, with TRBD1 as a possible D gene (6 bases). Germline CDR1 LGHNA, CDR2 YNFKEQ. The CDR3 is 15 amino acids. Trimming pared 3 bases from V and 5 bases from J, leaving 13 bases between. DNA of the CDR3: TGTGCCAGCAGCCAGAGGGCAGGGGACAATGAAAAACTGTTTTTT. As protein: CASSQRAGDNEKLFF.

The chain uses TRBV19 and TRBJ1-2; D is undetermined. The ends were cut back, 0 bases at V and 8 bases at J, with 13 bases in the middle. Germline V gives CDR1 LNHDA, CDR2 SQIVND (reference sequence). The CDR3 is made up of 14 amino acids. The CDR3 loop reads CASSIEVTARGYTF. In DNA form, the CDR3 reads TGTGCCAGTAGTATAGAAGTAACAGCTCGAGGCTACACCTTC. Together with reference TRBV19 and TRBJ1-2, the CDR3 gives the full variable domain: DGGITQSPKYLFRKEGQNVTLSCEQNLNHDAMYWYRQDPGQGLRLIYYSQIVNDFQKGDIAEGYSVSREKKESFPLTVTSAQKNPTAFYLCASSIEVTARGYTFGSGTRLTVV.

V is TRBV5-1 and J is TRBJ1-2; D call uncertain. Trimming cost V 0 bases and J 2 bases, with 8 bases left between them. Germline lookup yields CDR1 SGHRS and CDR2 YFSETQ. The CDR3 is made up of 14 amino acids. The DNA for the CDR3 is TGCGCCAGCAGCTTGGTCGGAGGCAACTATGGCTACACCTTC. Translation gives CASSLVGGNYGYTF. Full variable domain (rest looked up from reference TRBV5-1 and TRBJ1-2): KAGVTQTPRYLIKTRGQQVTLSCSPISGHRSVSWYQQTPGQGLQFLFEYFSETQRNKGNFPGRFSGRQFSNSRSEMNVSTLELGDSALYLCASSLVGGNYGYTFGSGTRLTVV.

This clone appeared a few times. CDR3 nucleotides: TGTGCCAGCAGCTTAGGGTTGGGACAAGGAAACACGGAGACCCAGTACTTC. Its protein product is CASSLGLGQGNTETQYF. This rearrangement joins TRBV7-8 to TRBJ2-5; maybe TRBD1 (6 bases). The germline V gene has CDR1 SGHVS and CDR2 FQNEAQ. V dropped 1 base and J dropped 5 bases, with 20 bases sitting between them. The CDR3 sequence is 17 residues long.

The CDR3 coding sequence is TGCGCCAGCAGCTTGGGGGACAGGGGATCACCCCTCCACTTT. It codes for CASSLGDRGSPLHF. The chain uses TRBV5-1 and TRBJ1-6, with 10 bases lining up with TRBD1. V gave up 0 bases and J gave up 10 bases; unmatched junction bases: 1. Germline loops: CDR1 SGHRS, CDR2 YFSETQ. The CDR3 has 14 residues.

The chain couples TRBV5-1 to TRBJ2-1; D is perhaps TRBD1 (5 bases). Germline CDR1 is SGHRS and CDR2 is YFSETQ. V was cut by 0 bases and J by 9 bases, with 7 bases left in between. This CDR3 comprises 12 residues. DNA of the CDR3: TGCGCCAGCAGCTTGGTTCAGGGTGAGCAGTTCTTC. This gives the protein CASSLVQGEQFF.

The V and J genes are TRBV7-2 and TRBJ2-7; no firm D call. Germline assignment: CDR1 SGHTA and CDR2 FQGNSA. The V end was cut by 0 bases, the J end by 7 bases, with 10 bases between. The CDR3 has 13 residues. The CDR3 nucleotides are TGTGCCAGCAGCTTAGCACAGTTGAATGAGCAGTACTTC. This codes for CASSLAQLNEQYF.

This clone was found a few times. V usage is TRBV6-1 and J usage is TRBJ1-2, with D perhaps matching TRBD1 (5 bases). The CDR3 is 18 residues long. Trimming took off 3 bases at V and 2 bases at J, with 22 bases between the two ends. Germline lookup yields CDR1 MNHNS and CDR2 SASEGT. CDR3 amino acids: CASSDRLGTPSPNYGYTF. CDR3 bases: TGTGCCAGCAGTGATCGGCTCGGGACTCCCTCCCCCAACTATGGCTACACCTTC.

This clone has just one count. The rearrangement uses TRBV2 and TRBJ1-2; D remains unclear. The CDR3 sequence is 10 residues long. Germline-derived CDR1 and CDR2 are SNHLY and FYNNEI. V was shortened by 8 bases and J by 3 bases, with 4 bases between the two germline ends. The CDR3 is CASADYGYTF. The CDR3 DNA reads as TGTGCCAGCGCGGACTATGGCTACACCTTC.

The chain recombines TRBV10-3 with TRBJ1-1; TRBD1 might be the D (5 bases). CDR1 is ENHRY, CDR2 SYGVKD, per germline. The length of the CDR3 is 16 residues. V dropped 3 bases and J dropped 6 bases, with 20 bases sitting between them. This chain's CDR3 is CAISESGTTNGPEAFF. CDR3 in DNA: TGTGCCATCAGTGAATCCGGGACTACCAACGGGCCTGAAGCTTTCTTT.

The chain has TRBV13 and TRBJ1-1; 9 positions agree with TRBD1. The CDR3 has 13 amino acids. V dropped 4 bases and J dropped 9; count of bases not matched to a gene: 6. Germline CDR1 reads PRHDT; CDR2 reads FYEKMQ (reference sequence). In DNA, the CDR3 is TGTGCCAGCAGCTCCCGGGACAGGGTGAAAGCTTTCTTT. It translates to CASSSRDRVKAFF. The full variable domain, its missing parts supplied by reference TRBV13 and TRBJ1-1, is AAGVIQSPRHLIKEKRETATLKCYPIPRHDTVYWYQQGPGQDPQFLISFYEKMQSDKGSIPDRFSAQQFSDYHSELNMSSLELGDSALYFCASSSRDRVKAFFGQGTRLTVV.

The V gene is TRBV27, the J gene TRBJ1-1; D may be TRBD1 (5 bases). This CDR3 contains 16 residues. Germline values: CDR1 MNHEY, CDR2 SMNVEV (reference sequence). The V end was cut by 4 bases, the J end by 1 base, with 16 bases between. CDR3 sequence (DNA): TGTGCCAGCAGTTGGGCCCTGGGGGGACCGAACACTGAAGCTTTCTTT. Residues: CASSWALGGPNTEAFF.

This clone was counted only a few times. The gene calls are TRBV27 and TRBJ1-1, with a weak D call TRBD1 (5 bases). The germline gives CDR1 MNHEY, CDR2 SMNVEV (reference sequence). The CDR3 is made up of 15 amino acids. The V and J ends lost 5 bases and 5 bases respectively, with 18 bases between them. The CDR3 DNA follows: TGTGCCAGCAGTCCTGCGGGGGTGGGCCGGACTGAAGCTTTCTTT. Its protein product is CASSPAGVGRTEAFF.

The rearrangement joins TRBV4-3 to TRBJ2-2; D is possibly TRBD2 (7 bases). V was clipped by 2 bases and J by 2 bases, with 12 bases between them. The CDR3 spans 16 residues. Germline values: CDR1 LGHNA, CDR2 YSLEER. The CDR3 sequence: CASSQRGALNTGELFF. The DNA of the CDR3 is TGCGCCAGCAGCCAACGGGGGGCCCTCAACACCGGGGAGCTGTTTTTT.

The genes are TRBV5-6 and TRBJ2-7, with no clear D. The CDR3 loop spans 12 amino acids. V was pared by 2 bases and J by 0 bases, with 3 bases between. Germline loops: CDR1 SGHDT, CDR2 YYEEEE. DNA of the CDR3: TGTGCCAGCAGCTTCCTCTCCTACGAGCAGTACTTC. Protein product: CASSFLSYEQYF.

This chain links TRBV6-1 with TRBJ2-7; perhaps TRBD2 as D (6 bases). Germline lookup yields CDR1 MNHNS and CDR2 SASEGT. The CDR3 has 15 amino acids. V lost 2 bases and J 2 bases, leaving 13 bases between the germline ends. The CDR3 coding sequence is TGTGCCAGCAGTGAAATGGGGGGTAAGGCCTACGAGCAGTACTTC. Encoded protein: CASSEMGGKAYEQYF.

This clone was recorded a few times. The chain combines TRBV7-9 with TRBJ1-2; TRBD1 aligns across 10 bases. Losses at the gene ends were 4 bases for V and 3 bases for J; bases not matched to a gene: 8. The CDR3 loop spans 16 amino acids. The germline gives CDR1 SEHNR, CDR2 FQNEAQ (reference sequence). In DNA form, the CDR3 reads TGTGCCAGCAGCTCGTCCGGGACAGGGGTTCACTATGGCTACACCTTC. It yields the protein CASSSSGTGVHYGYTF.

V and J are TRBV29-1 and TRBJ1-1; possible D gene TRBD1, 6 bases. Germline V CDR1 and CDR2: SQVTM, ANQGSEA. V was cut by 6 bases and J by 3 bases, with 20 bases left in between. The CDR3 length is 15 residues. DNA of the CDR3: TGCAGCGTGGGGGCTAGTCCCAGGACGGACACTGAAGCTTTCTTT. It translates to CSVGASPRTDTEAFF.

The chain joins TRBV19 to TRBJ1-2, with D possibly matching TRBD1 (5 bases). V was clipped by 5 bases and J by 2 bases, with 15 bases between them. In germline, CDR1 is LNHDA, CDR2 SQIVND (reference sequence). The CDR3 runs 15 residues. The DNA for the CDR3 is TGTGCCAGTAGTCTGCGACAGCCACGGAACTATGGCTACACCTTC. This encodes CASSLRQPRNYGYTF.

The chain combines TRBV6-1 with TRBJ2-7; 9 bases map to TRBD2. The V gene end was trimmed by 5 bases and the J gene end by 3 bases; junction bases not matched to a gene: 5. The germline gives CDR1 MNHNS, CDR2 SASEGT. This CDR3 contains 14 residues. The CDR3, as DNA: TGTGCCAGCAGTCCGGGACTAGCATTCTACGAGCAGTACTTC. Encoded protein: CASSPGLAFYEQYF.

J is TRBJ2-7 and V is TRBV4-2; 7 bases map to TRBD1. The CDR3 spans 17 residues. Germline V CDR1 and CDR2: LGHNA, YNFKEQ. Trimming at V came to 0 bases and at J to 0 bases, leaving 8 bases not matched to a gene. This CDR3 is CASSQDGRTGDSYEQYF. CDR3 in DNA: TGTGCCAGCAGCCAAGATGGGCGGACAGGAGACTCCTACGAGCAGTACTTC.

This clone was recorded only once. V gene TRBV9 combines with J gene TRBJ1-6; TRBD1 is a possible D gene (6 bases). CDR3 length: 14 amino acids. The germline V gene encodes CDR1 SGDLS and CDR2 YYNGEE. V lost 4 bases to trimming and J lost 10 bases, with 15 bases between them. The chain's CDR3 is CASSRAGEGSPLHF. CDR3 nucleotides: TGTGCCAGCAGCAGGGCAGGGGAAGGCTCACCCCTCCACTTT.

The chain employs TRBV5-1 and TRBJ1-3; 10 nucleotides match TRBD1. Germline V gene data show CDR1 as SGHRS and CDR2 as YFSETQ. The V and J ends lost 4 bases and 2 bases, in that order; junction bases with no gene match: 0. The CDR3 has 14 residues. CDR3 in amino acids: CASSGQGAGNTIYF. CDR3 nucleotide sequence: TGCGCCAGCAGCGGACAGGGGGCTGGAAACACCATATATTTT.

The DNA for the CDR3 is TGTGCCACCAGCCGTCCTACGCGAGGAGGTAATGAAAAACTGTTTTTT. Translation: CATSRPTRGGNEKLFF. J is TRBJ1-4 and V is TRBV15, with unresolved D. This CDR3 is built from 16 residues. V shed 5 bases and J shed 4 bases, with 17 bases lying between them. CDR1 is LNHNV and CDR2 is YYDKDF in the germline V gene (reference sequence). Filled out from reference TRBV15 and TRBJ1-4, the complete variable domain reads DAMVIQNPRYQVTQFGKPVTLSCSQTLNHNVMYWYQQKSSQAPKLLFHYYDKDFNNEADTPDNFQSRRPNTSFCFLDIRSPGLGDTAMYLCATSRPTRGGNEKLFFGSGTQLSVL.

The V and J genes are TRBV6-5 and TRBJ2-1, with a possible D match to TRBD1 (6 bases). The CDR3 is made up of 14 amino acids. Germline V CDR1 and CDR2: MNHEY, SVGAGI. Between the trimmed V and J ends, which lost 6 bases and 0 bases, there was a span of 9 bases. In nucleotides, the CDR3 is TGTGCCAGCAGCCGGGACATCTCCTACAATGAGCAGTTCTTC. Translating it yields CASSRDISYNEQFF.

This chain uses TRBV28 with TRBJ1-5, with D perhaps TRBD1 (6 bases). V lost 6 bases and J lost 4, with 10 bases in between. The CDR3 is 13 residues long. The germline V gene encodes CDR1 MDHEN and CDR2 SYDVKM. The CDR3 loop is CASRGQINQPQHF. DNA of the CDR3: TGTGCCAGCAGAGGACAGATTAATCAGCCCCAGCATTTT.

The V gene is TRBV5-6, the J gene TRBJ1-5; D not certain. The V end was cut by 0 bases, the J end by 4 bases, with 8 bases between. CDR1 is SGHDT, CDR2 YYEEEE, per germline. CDR3 size: 14 residues. CDR3 amino acids: CASSLGRINQPQHF. CDR3 in DNA: TGTGCCAGCAGCTTGGGGCGGATAAATCAGCCCCAGCATTTT.

The V call is TRBV9, the J call TRBJ2-6; 7 bases are shared with TRBD2. Germline CDR1 and CDR2: SGDLS and YYNGEE. The CDR3 length is 18 residues. The trim removed 0 bases at V and 2 bases at J, leaving 8 bases unmatched. This CDR3 reads CASSVGGGDGAGANVLTF. The CDR3 DNA sequence: TGTGCCAGCAGCGTAGGGGGAGGGGACGGGGCTGGGGCCAACGTCCTGACTTTC.

This chain uses TRBV5-6 with TRBJ1-2; D uncertain. Deletions cut 0 bases from V and 8 bases from J, with 11 bases between. Germline V gene data show CDR1 as SGHDT and CDR2 as YYEEEE. CDR3 length equals 13 residues. The CDR3 protein is CASSLVIREGYTF. DNA of the CDR3: TGTGCCAGCAGCTTGGTGATAAGGGAGGGCTACACCTTC.

The rearrangement uses TRBV5-1 and TRBJ2-1, with 11 positions matching TRBD2. Germline assignment: CDR1 SGHRS and CDR2 YFSETQ. The V gene end was trimmed by 7 bases and the J gene end by 5 bases; junction bases not matched to a gene: 5. The CDR3 length is 14 residues. CDR3 bases: TGCGCCAGCCACCTAGCGGGGGGAAACAATGAGCAGTTCTTC. This gives the protein CASHLAGGNNEQFF.